The rows below give T cell receptor beta chains drawn from one sample of a study of blood T cell repertoires in COVID-19. The data were produced by immunoSEQ multiplex PCR, yet TCRdb's version contains in-frame clones alone and is incomplete. The repertoire has 200,000 to 250,000 clones, approximately 88% of them found once; the top ten carry 3.7%. The sequencing sample was made of PBMCs or T cells enriched from blood (not recorded which). Source of these receptors: a woman in her twenties or thirties who had been exposed to COVID-19. The CDR3 runs from the conserved cysteine through the conserved F or W. A D gene is named only where the DNA matches it firmly. Size is stated for part of the rows, as once, few or many counts, or as a class when the clone is expanded.

abundance	d_gene	v_gene	j_gene	len	CDR3nt	CDR3aa
-	-	TRBV5-1	TRBJ1-1	13	TGCGCCAGCAGCTTGGGCTCAGATACTGAAGCTTTCTTT	CASSLGSDTEAFF
-	-	TRBV28	TRBJ2-7	13	TGTGCCAGCAGTTTATCCAGGGGCTACGAGCAGTACTTC	CASSLSRGYEQYF
few	TRBD2	TRBV5-1	TRBJ2-3	15	TGCGCCAGCAGCTTGTATAGCGGGGCCACAGATACGCAGTATTTT	CASSLYSGATDTQYF
-	TRBD1	TRBV7-9	TRBJ1-1	16	TGTGCCAGCAGCTCGGTACAGGGGGCGCGGGACACTGAAGCTTTCTTT	CASSSVQGARDTEAFF
-	-	TRBV18	TRBJ1-5	12	TGTGCCAGCTCCCCTACTAATCAGCCCCAGCATTTT	CASSPTNQPQHF
-	-	TRBV2	TRBJ1-4	14	TGTGCCAGCAGCTTCTGGGACAACAATGAAAAACTGTTTTTT	CASSFWDNNEKLFF
-	TRBD1	TRBV5-4	TRBJ1-2	17	TGTGCCAGCAGGGCTGGGACAGAGGGTTGGGGGACGGGTGGCTACACCTTC	CASRAGTEGWGTGGYTF
-	-	TRBV5-4	TRBJ2-2	16	TGTGCCAGCAGCTCCTATCGCGACAGCTACACCGGGGAGCTGTTTTTT	CASSSYRDSYTGELFF
-	TRBD1	TRBV5-1	TRBJ2-1	19	TGCGCCAGCAGCTTCAGACCCGCAGGACAGGGGGAAACCTACAATGAGCAGTTCTTC	CASSFRPAGQGETYNEQFF
-	-	TRBV2	TRBJ1-5	16	TGTGCCAGCAGACCCACAGGGATCTATAGCAATCAGCCCCAGCATTTT	CASRPTGIYSNQPQHF
-	TRBD2	TRBV5-5	TRBJ2-1	14	TGTGCCAGCAGTCATACTAGCGGATACAATGAGCAGTTCTTC	CASSHTSGYNEQFF
-	TRBD1	TRBV2	TRBJ1-6	13	TGTGCCAGCACCCGGACAGGGAAATCACCCCTCCACTTT	CASTRTGKSPLHF
-	-	TRBV21-1	TRBJ2-1	18	TGTGCCAGCAGCAAAGCGGGGACTAGCGGGAGCAGGGGAAATGAGCAGTTCTTC	CASSKAGTSGSRGNEQFF
-	TRBD2	TRBV7-9	TRBJ2-3	17	TGTGCCAGCAGCTTAGGGACTAGCGGGAGGGCCACAGATACGCAGTATTTT	CASSLGTSGRATDTQYF
-	TRBD1	TRBV28	TRBJ2-5	15	TGTGCCAGCAGCACGGGACAGATGAGCGCAGAGACCCAGTACTTC	CASSTGQMSAETQYF
once	TRBD2	TRBV29-1	TRBJ2-1	15	TGCAGCGTTGTGAGCCTAGCGGGAGCAGGTAATGAGCAGTTCTTC	CSVVSLAGAGNEQFF
-	TRBD1	TRBV5-1	TRBJ2-5	14	TGCGCCAGCAGCCGGGACAGGGGGCCGGGGACCCAGTACTTC	CASSRDRGPGTQYF
-	-	TRBV3-1/TRBV3-2	TRBJ2-5	15	TGTGCCAGCAGCCAGCTTGAGAGTACGGGAGAGACCCAGTACTTC	CASSQLESTGETQYF
-	TRBD1	TRBV28	TRBJ2-5	15	TGTGCCAGCAGTTTCCGGGACAGGGGCCAAGAGACCCAGTACTTC	CASSFRDRGQETQYF
-	-	TRBV6-5	TRBJ1-2	12	TGTGCCAGCGGGGCTTTGGACTATGGCTACACCTTC	CASGALDYGYTF
-	-	TRBV5-1	TRBJ2-5	18	TGCGCCAGCAGCGTCGCCCCGGTGGTTCCGGACAGTTTGGAGACCCAGTACTTC	CASSVAPVVPDSLETQYF
-	-	TRBV19	TRBJ2-1	14	TGTGCCAGTAGTATAGAGAGAGGGTGGGGTGAGCAGTTCTTC	CASSIERGWGEQFF
-	-	TRBV2	TRBJ1-1	16	TGTGCCAGCAGCTTAGACAGGAGCGAGATGAACACTGAAGCTTTCTTT	CASSLDRSEMNTEAFF
-	-	TRBV4-2	TRBJ2-7	14	TGTGCCAGCAGCCAAGGATGGGGCTCCCACGAGCAGTACTTC	CASSQGWGSHEQYF
-	-	TRBV30	TRBJ2-7	12	TGTGCCACTAACAGGGCCCGCAACGAGCAGTACTTC	CATNRARNEQYF
-	-	TRBV3-1/TRBV3-2	TRBJ2-7	14	TGTGCCAGCAGCCAAGTTGAGGGTTCCTACGAGCAGTACTTC	CASSQVEGSYEQYF
-	TRBD2	TRBV19	TRBJ2-7	16	TGTGCCAGTAGTATCCCCGTTGGGGGAGGGATAAACGAGCAGTACTTC	CASSIPVGGGINEQYF
-	-	TRBV11-3	TRBJ2-1	15	TGTGCCAGCAGCTTAGATGGCGGGGCCTACAATGAGCAGTTCTTC	CASSLDGGAYNEQFF
few	TRBD1	TRBV27	TRBJ1-6	15	TGTGCCAGCACCCCGGACAGGTTTGACCCGCCACCCCTCCACTTT	CASTPDRFDPPPLHF
-	-	TRBV30	TRBJ2-1	13	TGTGCCTGGAGTGTCGGGGATTACAATGAGCAGTTCTTC	CAWSVGDYNEQFF
-	TRBD2	TRBV20-1	TRBJ2-3	16	TGCAGTGCTAGTCGGGGGGAGGAGGAGGCGGCAGATACGCAGTATTTT	CSASRGEEEAADTQYF
-	-	TRBV18	TRBJ1-2	13	TGTGCCAGCTCACCTGACAGGAGCTATGGCTACACCTTC	CASSPDRSYGYTF
-	-	TRBV7-3	TRBJ1-1	13	TGTGCCAGCAGCTTAGAGGAGAACACTGAAGCTTTCTTT	CASSLEENTEAFF
-	-	TRBV9	TRBJ2-7	15	TGTGCCAGCAGCGTAGCGGCTAGCGCTACCTACGAGCAGTACTTC	CASSVAASATYEQYF
-	TRBD1	TRBV9	TRBJ1-2	18	TGTGCCAGCAGCGCCGGGACAGGGGCCACCTTTCCCTTGTATGGCTACACCTTC	CASSAGTGATFPLYGYTF
-	-	TRBV3-1/TRBV3-2	TRBJ2-5	15	TGTGCCAGCAGCGAAGAGGGGAAGCGGCAAGAGACCCAGTACTTC	CASSEEGKRQETQYF
-	-	TRBV28	TRBJ2-7	16	TGTGCCAGCAGTTTATGGAACCCTAACGACTCCTACGAGCAGTACTTC	CASSLWNPNDSYEQYF
-	TRBD1	TRBV5-1	TRBJ1-1	14	TGCGCCAGCAGCTTGGCCACAGGGGACACTGAAGCTTTCTTT	CASSLATGDTEAFF
once	-	TRBV5-3	TRBJ2-7	12	TGTGCCAGAAGCTTGGGGCGGTACGAGCAGTACTTC	CARSLGRYEQYF
-	-	TRBV6-1	TRBJ2-5	16	TGTGCCAGCAGTGAGAGCGTTGGAGCCCGGCAGGAGACCCAGTACTTC	CASSESVGARQETQYF
-	-	TRBV5-1	TRBJ1-6	14	TGCGCCAGCAGCTTGGGGGGAGGGAATTCACCCCTCCACTTT	CASSLGGGNSPLHF
once	TRBD1	TRBV19	TRBJ1-6	18	TGTGCCAGTAGCGACAGGGGCCATAGGATCTCCTATAATTCACCCCTCCACTTT	CASSDRGHRISYNSPLHF
-	TRBD1	TRBV30	TRBJ2-3	13	TGTGCCTGGTCGCGGACAGGGGCAGATACGCAGTATTTT	CAWSRTGADTQYF
-	-	TRBV30	TRBJ2-5	11	TGTGCCTGGAGTAACGCGGAGACCCAGTACTTC	CAWSNAETQYF
-	-	TRBV19	TRBJ1-2	13	TGTGCCAGTAGTAGGGCAGACCCGAATGGCTACACCTTC	CASSRADPNGYTF
-	-	TRBV30	TRBJ1-6	12	TGTGCCTGGAGCAGAACAAACTCACCCCTCCACTTT	CAWSRTNSPLHF
-	-	TRBV7-6	TRBJ2-1	15	TGTGCCAGCAGCTTAAGGCTAGTCGCCTACAATGAGCAGTTCTTC	CASSLRLVAYNEQFF
-	-	TRBV5-8	TRBJ1-1	15	TGTGCCAGCAGCTTGTCGACAGGTACGGGCACTGAAGCTTTCTTT	CASSLSTGTGTEAFF
few	-	TRBV6-5	TRBJ2-7	14	TGTGCCAGCAGCCTGACTATGGACAGCTACGAGCAGTACTTC	CASSLTMDSYEQYF
-	TRBD1	TRBV30	TRBJ1-2	14	TGTGCCTGGAGTGTGACAGGGGCTCTCTATGGCTACACCTTC	CAWSVTGALYGYTF
-	TRBD2	TRBV7-9	TRBJ2-2	14	TGTGCCAGCAGCCCCAGACTAGCGCCCGGGGAGCTGTTTTTT	CASSPRLAPGELFF
-	TRBD1	TRBV5-4	TRBJ2-7	15	TGTGCCAGCAGCTTGGGTTTGAGGGGGCACACGGAGCAGTACTTC	CASSLGLRGHTEQYF
few	TRBD2	TRBV7-9	TRBJ2-7	16	TGTGCCAGCAGCCCCCCTAGCGGGTTGAGCTCCTACGAGCAGTACTTC	CASSPPSGLSSYEQYF
-	TRBD1	TRBV4-1	TRBJ1-6	16	TGCGCCAGCAGCCAAGGAAACAGGGGGAAGAATTCACCCCTCCACTTT	CASSQGNRGKNSPLHF
-	TRBD1	TRBV5-1	TRBJ1-1	15	TGCGCCAGCAGCTTAGAGGACAGGGGAGGCACTGAAGCTTTCTTT	CASSLEDRGGTEAFF
-	-	TRBV2	TRBJ1-1	17	TGTGCCAGCAGTGAACATCCGCCAGGGCAGGGGAACACTGAAGCTTTCTTT	CASSEHPPGQGNTEAFF
-	TRBD1	TRBV7-6	TRBJ2-2	18	TGTGCCAGCAGCACGTTATCGACAGGGGCGACGGACACCGGGGAGCTGTTTTTT	CASSTLSTGATDTGELFF